One sample yielded the 28 T cell receptor beta chains listed below, sequenced in a study of T-cell reconstitution after alpha-beta-depleted transplantation in children. Unique molecular identifiers were incorporated into the prepared TCRbeta library. TCRdb ran MiXCR on the PCR reads and lists one entry per CDR3 protein. The sample holds about 980,000 distinct CDR3 sequences; 25% to 30% are singletons and the top ten take about 28%. The sample was PBMCs, mostly from graft donor cells, taken 360 days after TCRalphabeta/CD19-depleted stem cell transplant. These receptors were taken from a boy younger than two who had a stem cell transplant for SCID, so the T cells may come from the graft donor.

This clonotype has more than one count but fewer than ten. V gene TRBV20-1 combines with J gene TRBJ1-5, with 7 bases identical to TRBD1. Losses at the gene ends were 3 bases for V and 0 bases for J; bases not matched to a gene: 8. CDR1 and CDR2 (germline): DFQATT, SNEGSKA (reference sequence). CDR3 size: 16 residues. The CDR3 DNA is TGCAGTGCTAGGAGGACAGGCCCTTATAGCAATCAGCCCCAGCATTTT. The encoded protein is CSARRTGPYSNQPQHF.

The chain joins TRBV29-1 to TRBJ2-5; D gene ambiguous. Trimming removed 7 bases at V and 9 bases at J, with 18 bases between. The CDR3 runs 12 residues. Germline loops: CDR1 SQVTM, CDR2 ANQGSEA. The CDR3 reads CSARAGFKAQYF. The CDR3 DNA reads as TGCAGCGCCCGGGCCGGTTTCAAGGCCCAGTACTTC.

In its sample, this clonotype was seen many times. The chain carries TRBV9 and TRBJ2-7, with D unresolved. V was shortened by 3 bases and J by 7 bases, with 14 bases between the two germline ends. Germline lookup yields CDR1 SGDLS and CDR2 YYNGEE. The CDR3 length is 13 residues. DNA for the CDR3: TGTGCCAGCAGCGCCCGAATGAAGGGAGAGCAGTACTTC. Amino acid sequence: CASSARMKGEQYF.

This rearrangement joins TRBV4-1 to TRBJ1-1; tentatively, D is TRBD1 (5 bases). With 3 bases removed from V and 1 base from J, the gap between germline ends came to 9 bases. The CDR3 runs 14 residues. Per germline, CDR1 MGHRA and CDR2 YSYEKL. CDR3 DNA: TGCGCCAGCAGCCATCGCGACAGGAACACTGAAGCTTTCTTT. Its translation is CASSHRDRNTEAFF.

V and J are TRBV20-1 and TRBJ2-3; D gene uncertain. This CDR3 has 13 residues. Germline assignment: CDR1 DFQATT and CDR2 SNEGSKA (reference sequence). V shed 4 bases and J shed 1 base, with 9 bases lying between them. CDR3 region: CSAIDSGTDTQYF. Written as DNA, the CDR3 is TGCAGTGCTATAGACTCCGGCACAGATACGCAGTATTTT.

This clonotype was detected once. The chain joins TRBV4-2 to TRBJ2-2; D unclear. V lost 1 base to trimming and J lost 5 bases, with 14 bases between them. The CDR3 has 16 amino acids. Germline lookup yields CDR1 LGHNA and CDR2 YNFKEQ. CDR3 in amino acids: CASSQVYPGSTGELFF. The CDR3 DNA is TGTGCCAGCAGCCAAGTATATCCAGGCTCTACCGGGGAGCTGTTTTTT.

This rearrangement joins TRBV7-9 to TRBJ2-7; a weak D match, TRBD2 (6 bases). Trimming removed 0 bases at V and 2 bases at J, with 14 bases between. This CDR3 is 16 amino acids long. CDR1 and CDR2 from the germline V gene are SEHNR and FQNEAQ (reference sequence). CDR3 sequence reads: CASSLASWAGTYEQYF. Written as DNA, the CDR3 is TGTGCCAGCAGCTTAGCCTCTTGGGCGGGAACCTACGAGCAGTACTTC.

The chain links TRBV5-8 to TRBJ2-1; no firm D call. V was shortened by 4 bases and J by 4 bases, with 15 bases between the two germline ends. Germline V CDR1 and CDR2: SGHTS, YDEGEE. CDR3 length: 15 residues. The chain's CDR3 is CASSISTTLYNEQFF. The DNA for the CDR3 is TGTGCCAGCAGCATCAGCACGACACTTTACAATGAGCAGTTCTTC.

This clonotype has a handful of counts. The chain carries TRBV2 and TRBJ1-2; tentatively, D is TRBD1 (6 bases). CDR3 length equals 14 residues. Germline CDR1 and CDR2: SNHLY and FYNNEI. Between the trimmed V and J ends, which lost 5 bases and 4 bases, there was a span of 14 bases. CDR3 loop: CASSPQGYSYGYTF. DNA of the CDR3: TGTGCCAGCAGTCCGCAGGGGTATTCCTATGGCTACACCTTC.

The chain combines TRBV5-1 with TRBJ2-7; no clear D gene. CDR3 length: 14 residues. Germline CDR1 reads SGHRS; CDR2 reads YFSETQ. Trimming took off 4 bases at V and 3 bases at J, with 14 bases between the two ends. The CDR3 nucleotides read TGCGCCAGCAGCCCGAAGACTTCTGGCTACGAGCAGTACTTC. This gives the protein CASSPKTSGYEQYF.

This clonotype has more than one count but fewer than ten. J is TRBJ2-4 and V is TRBV7-8; a weak D match, TRBD2 (6 bases). Germline V gene data show CDR1 as SGHVS and CDR2 as FQNEAQ. V was cut by 5 bases and J by 6 bases, with 20 bases left in between. The CDR3 runs to 16 residues. This CDR3 reads CASSPIRRGRGNIQYF. Here the CDR3 DNA reads TGTGCCAGCAGCCCAATCCGACGCGGGCGGGGAAACATTCAGTACTTC.

The rearrangement uses TRBV11-2 and TRBJ2-2; 14 bases match TRBD2. V was pared by 5 bases and J by 6 bases, with 17 bases of the junction left unmatched. This CDR3 is 20 amino acids long. The V gene's germline CDR1 is SGHAT and CDR2 FQNNGV. CDR3 region: CASSSLRFPVTSGGAGELFF. The CDR3 DNA reads as TGTGCCAGCAGCAGCTTAAGGTTTCCCGTGACTAGCGGGGGGGCCGGGGAGCTGTTTTTT.

The chain couples TRBV12-3 or TRBV12-4 to TRBJ2-7, with D possibly TRBD2 on 7 matching bases. V lost 5 bases and J lost 2, with 16 bases in between. The CDR3 length is 15 residues. CDR3 bases: TGTGCCAGCAGTCCGGGGGGCGGCCGAACCTACGAGCAGTACTTC. Amino acid sequence: CASSPGGGRTYEQYF.

This sequence joins TRBV27 and TRBJ2-7, with 9 bases fitting TRBD1. Germline V CDR1 and CDR2: MNHEY, SMNVEV (reference sequence). CDR3 length: 15 residues. The V segment lost 5 bases and the J segment 6 bases; nucleotides outside the gene matches: 11. The CDR3 coding sequence is TGTGCCAGCAGTCGATCCGGACAGGGGAACGCCGAGCAGTACTTC. Encoded protein: CASSRSGQGNAEQYF.

This clonotype was seen a few times. The chain uses TRBV10-3 and TRBJ2-5; D not resolved. The CDR3 spans 14 residues. V lost 10 bases and J lost 3, with 18 bases in between. Germline CDR1 is ENHRY and CDR2 is SYGVKD. This chain's CDR3 is CASRPVGVEETQYF. The CDR3 DNA reads TGTGCCAGCAGGCCCGTTGGGGTGGAAGAGACCCAGTACTTC.

This chain joins TRBV12-3 or TRBV12-4 and TRBJ2-2; 12 bases align to TRBD1. The J segment lost 7 bases and the V segment lost 6 bases, leaving 9 bases of the junction unmatched. This CDR3 comprises 16 residues. The CDR3 is CASSWDRGLWDGELFF. In nucleotides, the CDR3 is TGTGCCAGCAGCTGGGACAGGGGGCTTTGGGACGGGGAGCTGTTTTTT.

The genes are TRBV15 and TRBJ2-5, with 8 bases identical to TRBD1. V dropped 0 bases and J dropped 12; count of bases not matched to a gene: 6. CDR1 LNHNV and CDR2 YYDKDF come from the germline V gene (reference sequence). The CDR3 sequence is 13 residues long. The CDR3 loop is CATSRDQQGAEYF. CDR3 sequence (DNA): TGTGCCACCAGCAGAGATCAGCAGGGGGCGGAGTACTTC.

This clonotype came up a few times. J is TRBJ2-4 and V is TRBV5-1; 10 nucleotides line up with TRBD2. The CDR3 covers 18 residues. Germline-derived CDR1 and CDR2 are SGHRS and YFSETQ. The ends lost 4 bases at V and 0 bases at J; junction bases unmatched: 10. The CDR3: CASSPRTSGVVAKNIQYF. The CDR3 coding sequence is TGCGCCAGCAGCCCCCGGACTAGCGGAGTTGTAGCCAAAAACATTCAGTACTTC.

This chain links TRBV5-1 with TRBJ1-2, with 7 bases identical to TRBD1. Per germline, CDR1 SGHRS and CDR2 YFSETQ. The CDR3 contains 16 residues. The J segment lost 4 bases and the V segment lost 0 bases, leaving 9 bases of the junction unmatched. CDR3 amino acids: CASSLAPTGSGYGYTF. The CDR3 DNA reads TGCGCCAGCAGCTTGGCTCCGACAGGGTCGGGCTATGGCTACACCTTC.

The V call is TRBV11-1, the J call TRBJ2-2; 7 bases match TRBD2. Trimming took 3 bases from V and 0 from J; bases not matched to a gene: 10. Looked up from germline, CDR1 is SGHAT and CDR2 is FQDESV (reference sequence). The CDR3 length is 18 residues. The CDR3 sequence: CASSFPRDYLANTGELFF. The CDR3 DNA is TGTGCCAGCAGCTTCCCCAGGGACTACCTCGCGAACACCGGGGAGCTGTTTTTT.

The rearrangement joins TRBV11-2 to TRBJ2-1; unclear D gene. Germline V CDR1 and CDR2: SGHAT, FQNNGV. The CDR3 consists of 11 residues. The V gene lost 9 bases and the J gene lost 6 bases, with 9 bases spanning the gap. The chain's CDR3 is CASVLFNEQFF. CDR3 in DNA: TGTGCCAGTGTCCTTTTCAATGAGCAGTTCTTC.

V and J are TRBV28 and TRBJ2-7; D perhaps matches TRBD1 (5 bases). This CDR3 region has 11 residues. From germline, CDR1 is MDHEN and CDR2 SYDVKM. V gave up 6 bases and J gave up 8 bases, with 11 bases separating them. The CDR3 DNA reads TGTGCCAGCAGCCGGGTGGGGCAGCAGTACTTC. It yields the protein CASSRVGQQYF.

A few counts support this clonotype. The chain joins TRBV18 to TRBJ1-1; D unclear. The CDR3 runs 15 residues. Germline V gene data show CDR1 as KGHSH and CDR2 as LQKENI. The germline V and J ends were trimmed by 0 bases and 1 base, with 9 bases remaining between them. DNA of the CDR3: TGTGCCAGCTCACCACCGTCAGGCAAGAACACTGAAGCTTTCTTT. This encodes CASSPPSGKNTEAFF.

There are a few counts of this clonotype. This chain uses TRBV15 with TRBJ2-5; 7 nucleotides match TRBD1. The CDR3 loop spans 14 amino acids. Germline CDR1 LNHNV, CDR2 YYDKDF (reference sequence). Trimming removed 7 bases from V and 1 base from J; junction bases left unmatched: 6. In nucleotides, the CDR3 is TGTGCCACCACAACGAGACAGGGCCAAGAGACCCAGTACTTC. The encoded protein is CATTTRQGQETQYF.

V is TRBV29-1 and J is TRBJ2-3; no firm D call. The CDR3 consists of 14 residues. V gave up 3 bases and J gave up 0 bases, with 10 bases separating them. CDR1 SQVTM and CDR2 ANQGSEA come from the germline V gene. Here the CDR3 DNA reads TGCAGCGTTGACCCCCGAGGTAGCACAGATACGCAGTATTTT. It specifies CSVDPRGSTDTQYF.

The rearrangement joins TRBV12-3 or TRBV12-4 to TRBJ1-5; possible D gene TRBD1, 5 bases. This CDR3 has 16 residues. V was pared by 6 bases and J by 3 bases, with 18 bases between. The chain's CDR3 is CASRRGGAANNQPQHF. In DNA form, the CDR3 reads TGTGCCAGCAGACGAGGAGGGGCAGCTAACAATCAGCCCCAGCATTTT.

The chain uses TRBV12-3 or TRBV12-4 and TRBJ2-4, with D possibly being TRBD1 or TRBD2 (5 bases each). The CDR3 loop spans 16 amino acids. V lost 1 base and J 6 bases, leaving 16 bases between the germline ends. CDR3 in DNA: TGTGCCAGCAGTTTAGTGGGCGGGCAGGGAAGAAACATTCAGTACTTC. It specifies CASSLVGGQGRNIQYF.

This clonotype occurred a few times. The chain couples TRBV7-2 to TRBJ2-5; D is ambiguous. The CDR3 sequence is 15 residues long. CDR1 and CDR2 (germline): SGHTA, FQGNSA. V was shortened by 1 base and J by 2 bases, with 11 bases between the two germline ends. Here the CDR3 reads CASSLGRGFQETQYF. The CDR3, as DNA: TGTGCCAGCAGCTTAGGTCGAGGATTTCAAGAGACCCAGTACTTC.